Following are 15 T cell receptor beta chains from one sample sequenced in a study of T cell repertoires in cytomegalovirus infection. TCRdb reprocessed the reads via MiXCR and lists one record per CDR3 protein. Of approximately 76,000 distinct CDR3 sequences in the sample, 3.5% to 4.5% were seen once. The sample consisted of PBMCs. The receptor source for this set is a human donor in good health (CMV status not recorded). Some clones in this sample may be carry-over from other donors' samples.

This clonotype was counted ten times or more. This chain uses TRBV7-2 with TRBJ2-7; TRBD2 agrees at 7 bases. The CDR3 contains 14 residues. J lost 4 bases, V lost 3 bases, and 6 bases had no gene match. From germline, CDR1 is SGHTA and CDR2 FQGNSA. The chain's CDR3 is CASSFTGLSYEQYF. CDR3 in DNA: TGTGCCAGCAGCTTCACGGGACTATCGTACGAGCAGTACTTC.

This clonotype appeared many times. V is TRBV12-3 or TRBV12-4 and J is TRBJ2-5, with 15 nucleotides matching TRBD2. This CDR3 comprises 16 residues. With 6 bases clipped from V and 6 bases from J, the junction kept 8 bases outside the gene matches. Here the CDR3 DNA reads TGTGCCAGCAGATTGGGACTAGCGGGGGGCAGGAAGACCCAGTACTTC. Protein product: CASRLGLAGGRKTQYF.

This clonotype has a handful of counts. The chain carries TRBV7-2 and TRBJ1-6; D is perhaps TRBD1 (5 bases). CDR1 is SGHTA and CDR2 is FQGNSA in the germline V gene. CDR3 length equals 13 residues. With 2 bases removed from V and 11 bases from J, the gap between germline ends came to 10 bases. CDR3 bases: TGTGCCAGCAGCTTACAGGGTCCGACACCCCTCCACTTT. Protein product: CASSLQGPTPLHF. The entire variable domain, with the rest obtained from reference TRBV7-2 and TRBJ1-6, is as follows: GAGVSQSPSNKVTEKGKDVELRCDPISGHTALYWYRQSLGQGLEFLIYFQGNSAPDKSGLPSDRFSAERTGGSVSTLTIQRTQQEDSAVYLCASSLQGPTPLHFGNGTRLTVT.

Sample share makes this clonotype medium-sized. The chain combines TRBV7-2 with TRBJ1-1, with 7 bases matching TRBD1. CDR1 SGHTA and CDR2 FQGNSA come from the germline V gene. The CDR3 length is 11 residues. Trimming removed 8 bases from V and 4 bases from J; junction bases left unmatched: 1. The chain's CDR3 is CASGTVTEAFF. CDR3 coding DNA: TGTGCCAGCGGGACAGTCACTGAAGCTTTCTTT.

A few counts support this clonotype. The chain combines TRBV6-2 or TRBV6-3 with TRBJ2-2; D is possibly TRBD1 (5 bases). Trimming pared 1 base from V and 5 bases from J, leaving 14 bases between. The CDR3 length is 16 residues. Germline lookup yields CDR1 MNHEY and CDR2 SVGEGT. The CDR3 spells CASSYWFAGPTGELFF. The DNA of the CDR3 is TGTGCCAGCAGTTACTGGTTTGCAGGGCCGACCGGGGAGCTGTTTTTT.

This clonotype has at least ten counts. The genes are TRBV12-3 or TRBV12-4 and TRBJ2-2; 9 nucleotides line up with TRBD1. V shed 2 bases and J 5 bases; nucleotides not matched to a gene: 3. This CDR3 has 15 residues. The CDR3: CASSLKGQGTGELFF. CDR3 bases: TGTGCCAGCAGTTTAAAGGGACAGGGAACCGGGGAGCTGTTTTTT.

This clonotype was recorded many times. The V gene is TRBV30, the J gene TRBJ1-2; TRBD1 matches 8 bases. Germline lookup yields CDR1 GTSNPN and CDR2 SVGIG (reference sequence). The CDR3 is 17 residues long. In nucleotides, the CDR3 is TGTGTTAATGGATGGCCCTTACTCCGGACAGGGCGGAGGGGCTACACCTTC. The encoded protein is CVNGWPLLRTGRRGYTF.

This clonotype came up many times. V and J are TRBV6-2 or TRBV6-3 and TRBJ2-1; D perhaps matches TRBD2 (5 bases). The CDR3 is made up of 12 amino acids. Germline V gene lookup returns CDR1 MNHEY and CDR2 SVGEGT. V was clipped by 5 bases and J by 6 bases, with 8 bases between them. CDR3 sequence: CASSVGSNEQFF. The CDR3 coding sequence is TGTGCCAGCAGTGTAGGGAGCAATGAGCAGTTCTTC.

This clonotype was counted ten times or more. V is TRBV2 and J is TRBJ2-1, with D unclear. This CDR3 spans 13 amino acids. The V end lost 3 bases, the J end lost 8 bases, and 11 bases lay between the germline ends. Germline V gene sequence: CDR1 SNHLY, CDR2 FYNNEI. The CDR3 DNA reads TGTGCCAGCAGTGATTACAGAGACGATGAGCAGTTCTTC. Translation gives CASSDYRDDEQFF.

This clonotype was observed many times. The chain has TRBV4-2 and TRBJ1-5; D is uncertain. Trimming removed 0 bases from V and 4 bases from J, with 7 bases in between. The CDR3 runs to 14 residues. The germline V gene encodes CDR1 LGHNA and CDR2 YNFKEQ. The CDR3 is CASSQDGRNQPQHF. The CDR3 DNA sequence: TGTGCCAGCAGCCAAGATGGTCGAAATCAGCCCCAGCATTTT.

Many counts were recorded for this clonotype. The J gene is TRBJ1-1, the V gene TRBV7-4; D perhaps matches TRBD1 (5 bases). The V gene's germline CDR1 is SGHVT and CDR2 SQSDAQ. There are 13 residues in the CDR3. V lost 1 base to trimming and J lost 9 bases, with 12 bases between them. The CDR3 protein is CASSLEGKGQAFF. Written as DNA, the CDR3 is TGTGCCAGCAGCTTAGAGGGGAAAGGGCAAGCTTTCTTT.

This clonotype was picked up many times. The chain carries TRBV9 and TRBJ2-1, with no clear D. Trimming shortened V by 4 bases and J by 0 bases, and 14 bases separated the two germline ends. From germline, CDR1 is SGDLS and CDR2 YYNGEE. The CDR3 contains 16 residues. The CDR3 is CASSPRLRSSYNEQFF. The DNA for the CDR3 is TGTGCCAGCAGCCCCCGTCTTCGTAGCTCCTACAATGAGCAGTTCTTC. Filled out from reference TRBV9 and TRBJ2-1, the complete variable domain reads DSGVTQTPKHLITATGQRVTLRCSPRSGDLSVYWYQQSLDQGLQFLIQYYNGEERAKGNILERFSAQQFPDLHSELNLSSLELGDSALYFCASSPRLRSSYNEQFFGPGTRLTVL.

This clonotype was seen ten or more times. J is TRBJ1-3 and V is TRBV12-3 or TRBV12-4; 8 nucleotides line up with TRBD1. Trimming removed 6 bases from V and 7 bases from J; junction bases left unmatched: 8. The CDR3 contains 14 residues. CDR3 in amino acids: CASRTDRGGNTIYF. DNA of the CDR3: TGTGCCAGCAGAACCGACAGGGGAGGGAACACCATATATTTT.

This clonotype has at least ten counts. The rearrangement joins TRBV7-6 to TRBJ2-1, with D possibly being TRBD1 or TRBD2 (5 bases each). The CDR3 contains 14 residues. The ends were cut back, 3 bases at V and 9 bases at J, with 15 bases in the middle. CDR1 and CDR2 from the germline V gene are SGHVS and FNYEAQ. The CDR3 coding sequence is TGTGCCAGCAGCTTGATTCGAGGGGAAGGTGAGCAGTTCTTC. It codes for CASSLIRGEGEQFF.

This clonotype was seen many times. Written as DNA, the CDR3 is TGTGCCAGCAGCTTAGATTTCGGCACAGTCACCGGGGAGCTGTTTTTT. It yields the protein CASSLDFGTVTGELFF. The chain has TRBV7-9 and TRBJ2-2; D call uncertain. Trimming pared 1 base from V and 4 bases from J, leaving 13 bases between. The germline V gene encodes CDR1 SEHNR and CDR2 FQNEAQ (reference sequence). The CDR3 consists of 16 residues.